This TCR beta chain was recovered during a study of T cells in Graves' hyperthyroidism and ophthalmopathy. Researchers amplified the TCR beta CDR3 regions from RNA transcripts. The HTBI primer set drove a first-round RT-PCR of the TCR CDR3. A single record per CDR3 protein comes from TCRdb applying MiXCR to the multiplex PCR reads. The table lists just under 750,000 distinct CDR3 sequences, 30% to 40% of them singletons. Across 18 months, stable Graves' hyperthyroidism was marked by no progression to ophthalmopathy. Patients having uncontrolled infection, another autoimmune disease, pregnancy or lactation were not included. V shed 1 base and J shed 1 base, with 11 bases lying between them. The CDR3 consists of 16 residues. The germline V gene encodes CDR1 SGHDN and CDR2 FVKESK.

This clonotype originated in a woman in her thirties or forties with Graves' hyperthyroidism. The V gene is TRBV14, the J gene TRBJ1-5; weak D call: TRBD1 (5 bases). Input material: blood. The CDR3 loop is CASSQVADSSNQPQHF. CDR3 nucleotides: TGTGCCAGCAGCCAAGTAGCCGACAGCAGCAATCAGCCCCAGCATTTT.